This T cell receptor beta chain was found in a study of OX40 agonist ivuxolimab in advanced cancers. As for the study in general: Clinicians treated patients with ivuxolimab, an agonistic anti-OX40 (CD134) antibody.

Study-level findings and limits: Averaging showed that CD8+ T cells had more expanded clones than CD4+ did. Blood T cells, both CD4+ and CD8+, expanded clonally by week 6 at 0.1 to 3.0 mg/kg.

With regard to this clone: Its antigen remains unknown.

Trimming took off 5 bases at V and 6 bases at J, with 10 bases between the two ends. The germline gives CDR1 SNHLY, CDR2 FYNNEI. This CDR3 contains 13 residues. Measured with immunoSEQ multiplex PCR; TCRdb has only the in-frame clones, and not every one. The sample has about 40,000 clones, approximately 90% seen once. The source is an adult with an advanced solid tumor such as melanoma, head and neck, liver or kidney cancer. Here the sequenced sample was CD4+ or CD8+ T cells sorted from blood, taken in a trial of the OX40 agonist ivuxolimab. This rearrangement joins TRBV2 to TRBJ2-2; D is ambiguous. In DNA, the CDR3 is TGTGCCAGCAGTCCCTTTCCGCCCGGGGAGCTGTTTTTT. This encodes CASSPFPPGELFF.